This TCR beta chain came from a study of PD-1 blockade in mismatch repair-deficient tumors. CDR1 and CDR2 from the germline V gene are SGHAT and FQNNGV. J was trimmed by 1 base and V by 4 bases; bases with no gene match: 11. The CDR3 extends over 18 amino acids. Using immunoSEQ multiplex PCR, the repertoire was profiled, and TCRdb retains in-frame clones only, with some absent. In the table there are about 63,000 clones, 70% to 90% of which are singletons. V gene TRBV11-2 combines with J gene TRBJ2-7; 12 bases match TRBD2. Sequencing was performed on peripheral blood, taken 52 weeks after starting pembrolizumab. This TCR derives from an adult with mismatch repair-deficient cancer. CDR3 sequence (DNA): TGTGCCAGCAGCTCTTGGCCCAGGACTAGCGGGACTTCCTACGAGCAGTACTTC. Translation gives CASSSWPRTSGTSYEQYF.